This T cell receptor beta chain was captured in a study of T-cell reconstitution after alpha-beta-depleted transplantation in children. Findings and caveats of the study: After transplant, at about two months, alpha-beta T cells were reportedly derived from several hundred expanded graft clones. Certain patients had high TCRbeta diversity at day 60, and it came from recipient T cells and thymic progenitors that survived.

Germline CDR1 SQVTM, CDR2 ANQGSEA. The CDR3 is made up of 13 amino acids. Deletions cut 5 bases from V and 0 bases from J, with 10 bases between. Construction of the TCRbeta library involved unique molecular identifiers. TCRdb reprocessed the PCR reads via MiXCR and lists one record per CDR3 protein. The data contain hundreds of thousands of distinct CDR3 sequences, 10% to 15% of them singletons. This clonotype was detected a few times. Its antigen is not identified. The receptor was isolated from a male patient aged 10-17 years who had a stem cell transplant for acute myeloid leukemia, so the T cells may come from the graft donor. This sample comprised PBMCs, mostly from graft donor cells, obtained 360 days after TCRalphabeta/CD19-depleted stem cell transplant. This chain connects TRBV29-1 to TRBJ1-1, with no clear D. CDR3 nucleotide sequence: TGCAGCGTTCTTCCTGTTATGAACACTGAAGCTTTCTTT. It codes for CSVLPVMNTEAFF. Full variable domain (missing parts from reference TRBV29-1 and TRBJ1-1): SAVISQKPSRDICQRGTSLTIQCQVDSQVTMMFWYRQQPGQSLTLIATANQGSEATYESGFVIDKFPISRPNLTFSTLTVSNMSPEDSSIYLCSVLPVMNTEAFFGQGTRLTVV.